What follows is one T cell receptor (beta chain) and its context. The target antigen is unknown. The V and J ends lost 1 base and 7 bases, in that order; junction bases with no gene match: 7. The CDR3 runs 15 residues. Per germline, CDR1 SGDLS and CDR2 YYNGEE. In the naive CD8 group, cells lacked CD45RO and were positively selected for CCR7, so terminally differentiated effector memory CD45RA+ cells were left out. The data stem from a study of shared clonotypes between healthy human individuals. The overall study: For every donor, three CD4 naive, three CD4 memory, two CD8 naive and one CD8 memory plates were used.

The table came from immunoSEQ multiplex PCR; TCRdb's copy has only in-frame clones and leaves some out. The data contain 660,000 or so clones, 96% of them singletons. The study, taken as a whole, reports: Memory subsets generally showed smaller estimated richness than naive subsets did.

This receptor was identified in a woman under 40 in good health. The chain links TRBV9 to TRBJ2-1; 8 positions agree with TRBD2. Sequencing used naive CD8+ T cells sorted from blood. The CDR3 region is CASSVSGSVTNEQFF. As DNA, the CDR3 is TGTGCCAGCAGCGTAAGCGGGAGTGTAACGAATGAGCAGTTCTTC.